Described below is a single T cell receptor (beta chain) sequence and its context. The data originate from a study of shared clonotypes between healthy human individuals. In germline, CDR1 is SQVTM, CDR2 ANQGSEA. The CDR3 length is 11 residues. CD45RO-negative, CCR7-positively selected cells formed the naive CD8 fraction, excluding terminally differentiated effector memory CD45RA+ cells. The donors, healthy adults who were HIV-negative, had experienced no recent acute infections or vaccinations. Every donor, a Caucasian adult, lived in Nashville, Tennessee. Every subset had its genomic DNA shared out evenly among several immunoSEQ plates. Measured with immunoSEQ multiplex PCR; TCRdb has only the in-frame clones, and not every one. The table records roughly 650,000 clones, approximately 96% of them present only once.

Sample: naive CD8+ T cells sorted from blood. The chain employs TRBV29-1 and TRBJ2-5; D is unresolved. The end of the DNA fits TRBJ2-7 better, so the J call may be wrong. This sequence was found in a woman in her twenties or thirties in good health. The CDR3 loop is CSVVLDYEQYF. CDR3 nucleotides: TGCAGCGTTGTTCTAGACTACGAGCAGTACTTC.